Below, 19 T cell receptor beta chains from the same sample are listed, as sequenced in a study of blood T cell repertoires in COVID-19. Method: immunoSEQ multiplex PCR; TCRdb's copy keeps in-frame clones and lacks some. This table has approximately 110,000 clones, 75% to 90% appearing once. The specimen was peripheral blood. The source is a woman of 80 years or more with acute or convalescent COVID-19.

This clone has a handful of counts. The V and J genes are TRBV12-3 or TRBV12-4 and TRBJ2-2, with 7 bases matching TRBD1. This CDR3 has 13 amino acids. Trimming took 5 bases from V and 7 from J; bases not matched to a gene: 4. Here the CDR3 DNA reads TGTGCCAGCAGTACAGGGGTGAGCGGGGAGCTGTTTTTT. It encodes CASSTGVSGELFF.

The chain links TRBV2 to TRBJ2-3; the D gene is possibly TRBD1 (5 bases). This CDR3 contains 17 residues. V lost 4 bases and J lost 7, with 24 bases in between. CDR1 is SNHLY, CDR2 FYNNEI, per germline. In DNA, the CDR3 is TGTGCCAGCAGTGTTAGGGGATTGTCCCCCGCGCGGAATACGCAGTATTTT. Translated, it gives CASSVRGLSPARNTQYF. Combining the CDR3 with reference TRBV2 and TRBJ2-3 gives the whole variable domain EPEVTQTPSHQVTQMGQEVILRCVPISNHLYFYWYRQILGQKVEFLVSFYNNEISEKSEIFDDQFSVERPDGSNFTLKIRSTKLEDSAMYFCASSVRGLSPARNTQYFGPGTRLTVL.

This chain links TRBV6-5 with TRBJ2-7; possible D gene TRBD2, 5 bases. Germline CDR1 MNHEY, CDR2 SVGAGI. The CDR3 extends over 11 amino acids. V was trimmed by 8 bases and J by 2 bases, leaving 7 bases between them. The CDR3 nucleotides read TGTGCCAGCCGAGGGACCTACGAGCAGTACTTC. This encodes CASRGTYEQYF.

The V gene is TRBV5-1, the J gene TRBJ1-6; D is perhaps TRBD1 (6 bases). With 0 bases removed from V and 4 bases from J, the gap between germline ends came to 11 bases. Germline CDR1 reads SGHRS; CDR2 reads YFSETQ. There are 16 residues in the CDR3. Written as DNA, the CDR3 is TGCGCCAGCAGCTTGGCAGGGGCAGAGTATAATTCACCCCTCCACTTT. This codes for CASSLAGAEYNSPLHF.

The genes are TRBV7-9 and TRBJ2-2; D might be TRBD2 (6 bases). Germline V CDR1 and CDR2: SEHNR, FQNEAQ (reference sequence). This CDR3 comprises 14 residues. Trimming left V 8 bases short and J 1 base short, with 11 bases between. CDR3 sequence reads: CASGGAVNTGELFF. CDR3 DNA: TGTGCCAGCGGAGGGGCCGTGAACACCGGGGAGCTGTTTTTT.

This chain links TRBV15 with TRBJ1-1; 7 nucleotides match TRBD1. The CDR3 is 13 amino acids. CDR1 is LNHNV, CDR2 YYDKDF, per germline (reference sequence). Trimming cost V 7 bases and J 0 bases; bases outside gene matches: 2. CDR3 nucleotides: TGTGCCACCATGGGACAGATGAACACTGAAGCTTTCTTT. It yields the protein CATMGQMNTEAFF. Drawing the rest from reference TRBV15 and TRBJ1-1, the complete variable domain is DAMVIQNPRYQVTQFGKPVTLSCSQTLNHNVMYWYQQKSSQAPKLLFHYYDKDFNNEADTPDNFQSRRPNTSFCFLDIRSPGLGDTAMYLCATMGQMNTEAFFGQGTRLTVV.

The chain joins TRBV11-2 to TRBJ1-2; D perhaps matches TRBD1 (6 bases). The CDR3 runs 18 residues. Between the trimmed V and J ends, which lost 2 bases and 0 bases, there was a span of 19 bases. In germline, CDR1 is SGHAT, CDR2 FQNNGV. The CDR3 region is CASSLFRGGFLSNYGYTF. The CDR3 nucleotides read TGTGCCAGCAGCTTATTCAGGGGAGGGTTTTTGTCTAACTATGGCTACACCTTC.

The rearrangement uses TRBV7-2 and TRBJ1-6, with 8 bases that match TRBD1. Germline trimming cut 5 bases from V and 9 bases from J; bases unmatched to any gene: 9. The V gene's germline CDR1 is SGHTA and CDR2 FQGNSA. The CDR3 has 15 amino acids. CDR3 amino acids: CASSTGTGVASPLHF. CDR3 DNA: TGTGCCAGCAGCACCGGGACAGGAGTTGCTTCACCCCTCCACTTT.

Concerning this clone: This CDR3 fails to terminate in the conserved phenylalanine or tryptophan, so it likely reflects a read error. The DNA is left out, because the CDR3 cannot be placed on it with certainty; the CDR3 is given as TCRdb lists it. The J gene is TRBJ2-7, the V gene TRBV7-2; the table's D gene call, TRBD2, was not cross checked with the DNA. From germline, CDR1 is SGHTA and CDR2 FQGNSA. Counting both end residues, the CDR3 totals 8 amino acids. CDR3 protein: CASSFSRP.

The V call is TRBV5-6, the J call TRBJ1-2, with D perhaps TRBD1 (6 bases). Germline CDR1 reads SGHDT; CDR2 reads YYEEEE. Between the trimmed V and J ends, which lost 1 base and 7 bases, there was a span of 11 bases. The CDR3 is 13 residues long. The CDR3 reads CASSLRQGSGYTF. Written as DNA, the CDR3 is TGTGCCAGCAGCTTGAGGCAGGGGTCTGGCTACACCTTC.

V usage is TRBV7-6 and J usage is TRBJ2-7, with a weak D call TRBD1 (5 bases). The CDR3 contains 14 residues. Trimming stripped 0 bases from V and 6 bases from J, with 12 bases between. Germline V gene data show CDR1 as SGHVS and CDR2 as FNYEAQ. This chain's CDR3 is CASSLARAGFEQYF. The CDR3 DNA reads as TGTGCCAGCAGCTTAGCCAGGGCAGGGTTCGAGCAGTACTTC.

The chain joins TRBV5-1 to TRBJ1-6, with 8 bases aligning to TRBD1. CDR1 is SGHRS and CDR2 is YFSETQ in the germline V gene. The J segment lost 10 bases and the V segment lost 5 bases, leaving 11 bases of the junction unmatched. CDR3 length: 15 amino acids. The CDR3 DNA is TGCGCCAGCAGTAACCAGACAGGGGTCGGGTCACCCCTCCACTTT. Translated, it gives CASSNQTGVGSPLHF.

The CDR3 protein is CASGTAYEQYF. CDR3 in DNA: TGTGCCAGCGGGACAGCGTACGAGCAGTACTTC. The rearrangement uses TRBV28 and TRBJ2-7; the match to TRBD1 covers 7 bases. CDR3 size: 11 residues. J gave up 4 bases and V 8 bases, and 2 bases lay outside the gene matches. CDR1 and CDR2 from the germline V gene are MDHEN and SYDVKM.

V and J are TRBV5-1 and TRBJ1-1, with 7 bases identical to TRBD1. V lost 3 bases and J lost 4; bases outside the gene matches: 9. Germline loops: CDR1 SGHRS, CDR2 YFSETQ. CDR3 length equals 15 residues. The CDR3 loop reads CASSSTGSWSTEAFF. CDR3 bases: TGCGCCAGCAGCTCGACAGGGTCATGGAGCACTGAAGCTTTCTTT.

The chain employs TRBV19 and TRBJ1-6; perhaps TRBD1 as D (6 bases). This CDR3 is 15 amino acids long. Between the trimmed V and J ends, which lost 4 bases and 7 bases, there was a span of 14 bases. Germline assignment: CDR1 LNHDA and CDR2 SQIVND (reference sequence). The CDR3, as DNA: TGTGCCAGTAGTACCTCGGACAGTAAAAATTCACCCCTCCACTTT. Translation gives CASSTSDSKNSPLHF.

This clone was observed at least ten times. CDR3 protein: CASSHRIEQGSYNEQFF. CDR3 DNA: TGCGCCAGCAGCCATCGTATTGAGCAGGGCTCCTACAATGAGCAGTTCTTC. The rearrangement links TRBV4-3 to TRBJ2-1, with D possibly being TRBD1 (5 bases). This CDR3 has 17 amino acids. Looked up from germline, CDR1 is LGHNA and CDR2 is YSLEER. V lost 3 bases to trimming and J lost 0 bases, with 15 bases between them.

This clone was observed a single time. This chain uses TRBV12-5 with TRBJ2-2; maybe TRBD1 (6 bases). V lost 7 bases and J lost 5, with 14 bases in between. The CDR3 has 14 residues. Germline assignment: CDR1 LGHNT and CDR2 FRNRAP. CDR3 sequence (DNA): TGTGCTAGTGCCCTGGGGGCCGGGACCGGGGAGCTGTTTTTT. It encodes CASALGAGTGELFF.

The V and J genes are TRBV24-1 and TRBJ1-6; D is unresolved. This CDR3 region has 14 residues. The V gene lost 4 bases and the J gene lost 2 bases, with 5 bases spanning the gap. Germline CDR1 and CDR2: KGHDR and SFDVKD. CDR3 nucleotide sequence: TGTGCCACCAGTGAGGCAGCCTATAATTCACCCCTCCACTTT. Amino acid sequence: CATSEAAYNSPLHF.

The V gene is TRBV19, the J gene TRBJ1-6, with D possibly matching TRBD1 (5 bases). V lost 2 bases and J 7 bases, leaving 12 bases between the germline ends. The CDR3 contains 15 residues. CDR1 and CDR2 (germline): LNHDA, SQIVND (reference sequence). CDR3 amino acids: CASSIFREGNSPLHF. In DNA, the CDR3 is TGTGCCAGTAGTATATTCAGGGAGGGGAATTCACCCCTCCACTTT.